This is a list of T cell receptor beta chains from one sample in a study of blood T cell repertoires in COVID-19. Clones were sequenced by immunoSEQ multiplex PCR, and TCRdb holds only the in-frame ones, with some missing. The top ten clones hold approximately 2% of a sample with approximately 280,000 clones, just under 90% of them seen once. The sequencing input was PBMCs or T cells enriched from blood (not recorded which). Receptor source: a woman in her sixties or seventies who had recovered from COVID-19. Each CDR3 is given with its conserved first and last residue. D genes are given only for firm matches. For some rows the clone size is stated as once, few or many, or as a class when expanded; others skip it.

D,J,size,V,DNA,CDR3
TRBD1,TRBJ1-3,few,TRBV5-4,TGTGCCAGCAGTTCTGACAGGGGTGGAAACACCATATATTTT,CASSSDRGGNTIYF
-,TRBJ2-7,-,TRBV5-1,TGCGCCAGCAGCGTATACGAGTCCTACGAGCAGTACTTC,CASSVYESYEQYF
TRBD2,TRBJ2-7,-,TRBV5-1,TGCGCCAGCAGCCAAGCCGGGACTAGCGGGAGGAGGTTCACCTACGAGCAGTACTTC,CASSQAGTSGRRFTYEQYF
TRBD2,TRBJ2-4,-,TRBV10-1,TGCGCCAGCAGCCACCATACTAGCGGGAGAGCGAAAAACATTCAGTACTTC,CASSHHTSGRAKNIQYF
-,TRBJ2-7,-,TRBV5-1,TGCGCCAGCAGCTTGGACAGATACGAGCAGTACTTC,CASSLDRYEQYF
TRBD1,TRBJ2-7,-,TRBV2,TGTGCCAGCAGAGGGGACAGAGAGCAGTACTTC,CASRGDREQYF
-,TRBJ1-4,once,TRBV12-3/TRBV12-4,TGTGCCAGCAGTTTAGTCCGTAATGAAAAACTGTTTTTT,CASSLVRNEKLFF
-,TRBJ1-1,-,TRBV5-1,TGCGCCAGCAAGGAGGGAGCCCAGTTGGACACTGAAGCTTTCTTT,CASKEGAQLDTEAFF
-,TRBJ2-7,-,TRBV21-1,TGTGCCAGCAGCAAATTTGAGACAAGGAAACAGCAGTACTTC,CASSKFETRKQQYF
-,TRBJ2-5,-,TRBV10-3,TGTGCCATCAGTGAGACGAATACCCCGGGTGGGACCCAGTACTTC,CAISETNTPGGTQYF
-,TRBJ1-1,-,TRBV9,TGTGCCAGCAGCGAGGGAGGGACTGAAGCTTTCTTT,CASSEGGTEAFF
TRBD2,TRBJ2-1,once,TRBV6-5,TGTGCCAGCCGACCTCCCGGGACTAGCGCCAATGAGCAGTTCTTC,CASRPPGTSANEQFF
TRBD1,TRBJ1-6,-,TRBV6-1,TGTGCCAGCAGTGGGACCGGGACAGGGGGGGAAAATTCACCCCTCCACTTT,CASSGTGTGGENSPLHF
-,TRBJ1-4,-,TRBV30,TGTGCCTGGAGTGTACTTAGTACAGTCGAACCGTTTTTT,CAWSVLSTVEPFF
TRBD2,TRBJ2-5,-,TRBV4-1,TGCGCCAGCAGCCAAGGAAGGGGTGAAGCGGGGGCCGGGGAGACCCAGTACTTC,CASSQGRGEAGAGETQYF
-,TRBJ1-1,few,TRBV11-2,TGTGCCAGCAGAATCAGGGATCTCTACTCTGAAGCTTTCTTT,CASRIRDLYSEAFF
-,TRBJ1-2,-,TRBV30,TGTGCCTGGAGTAATGGGGCACTCTATGGCTACACCTTC,CAWSNGALYGYTF
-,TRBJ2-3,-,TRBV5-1,TGCGCCAGCATGGCCCGGCCCGGGAGCACAGATACGCAGTATTTT,CASMARPGSTDTQYF
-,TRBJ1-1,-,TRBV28,TGTGCCAGCAGTCCACACCCCGGGACTTTCACGGGCACTGAAGCTTTCTTT,CASSPHPGTFTGTEAFF
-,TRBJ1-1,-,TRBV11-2,TGTGCCAGCAGCTCCTTAGGGGGGGGCGAGGACACTGAAGCTTTCTTT,CASSSLGGGEDTEAFF
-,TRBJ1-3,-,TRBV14,TGTGCCAGCAGCCAAGGGCCCTCCGGACAGCAAAAGGACTCTGGAAACACCATATATTTT,CASSQGPSGQQKDSGNTIYF
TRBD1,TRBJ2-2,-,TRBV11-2,TGTGCCAGCAGCTTAACAGGGGGCTACGCCGGGGAGCTGTTTTTT,CASSLTGGYAGELFF
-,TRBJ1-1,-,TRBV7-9,TGTGCCAGCAACCGAATACAGGGTGAGAACACTGAAGCTTTCTTT,CASNRIQGENTEAFF
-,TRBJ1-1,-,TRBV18,TGTGCCAGCTCACCACCGGTACGGTTAAACACTGAAGCTTTCTTT,CASSPPVRLNTEAFF
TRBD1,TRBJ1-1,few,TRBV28,TGTGCCAGCAGCAAAGGGACAGCCGGTCAGACTGAAGCTTTCTTT,CASSKGTAGQTEAFF
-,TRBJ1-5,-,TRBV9,TGTGCCAGCAGCGTAGGTGTCAGGGAAGGTCAGCCCCAGCATTTT,CASSVGVREGQPQHF
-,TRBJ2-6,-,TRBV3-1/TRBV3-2,TGTGCCAGCAGCCAGGGAGGTGGAAGCGCTGGGGCCAACGTCCTGACTTTC,CASSQGGGSAGANVLTF
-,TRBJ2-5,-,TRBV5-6,TGTGCCAGCAGCTTGCGTAAGCGATACAAGGAAGAGACCCAGTACTTC,CASSLRKRYKEETQYF
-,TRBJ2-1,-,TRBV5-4,TGTGCCACCTGGAGCAGAATAGCCTACAATGAGCAGTTCTTC,CATWSRIAYNEQFF
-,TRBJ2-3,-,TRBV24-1,TGTGCCACCAGTATAACAGCTAGCACAGATACGCAGTATTTT,CATSITASTDTQYF
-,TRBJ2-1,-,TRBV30,TGTGCCTGGGCTGAGCTAAACCCGCATGAGCAGTTCTTC,CAWAELNPHEQFF
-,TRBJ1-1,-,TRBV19,TGTGCCAGTAGTTTGGGCCAGAACACTGAAGCTTTCTTT,CASSLGQNTEAFF
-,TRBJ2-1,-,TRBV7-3,TGTGCCAGCAGCTCAGACTTATACAATGAGCAGTTCTTC,CASSSDLYNEQFF
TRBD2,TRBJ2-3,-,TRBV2,TGTGCCAGCAGTCCAAGAGCGGGAGTTACAGATACGCAGTATTTT,CASSPRAGVTDTQYF
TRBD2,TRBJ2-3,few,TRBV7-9,TGTGCCAGCAGCTTCCAGGGACTAGCGGGAGTTACGCAGTATTTT,CASSFQGLAGVTQYF
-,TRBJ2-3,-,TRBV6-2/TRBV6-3,TGTGCCAGCAGTTACTCGCACAGATACACAGATACGCAGTATTTT,CASSYSHRYTDTQYF
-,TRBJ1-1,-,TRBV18,TGTGCCAGCTCACCCTATACTGGACAGACGAACACTGAAGCTTTCTTT,CASSPYTGQTNTEAFF
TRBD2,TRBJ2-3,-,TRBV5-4,TGTGCCAGCAGCTTCTTGTCGTCTAGCGGGGTCCTGAGGGATACGCAGTATTTT,CASSFLSSSGVLRDTQYF
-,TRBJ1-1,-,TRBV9,TGTGCCAGCAGCGTAGGGGCCGGATACACTGAAGCTTTCTTT,CASSVGAGYTEAFF
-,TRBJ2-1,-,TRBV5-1,TGCGCCAGCAGCTTGGTGGGCAGAAGCTCCTACAATGAGCAGTTCTTC,CASSLVGRSSYNEQFF
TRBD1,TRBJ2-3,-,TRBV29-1,TGCAGCGTTGAAGGGGGGGACAGGGGTACAGATACGCAGTATTTT,CSVEGGDRGTDTQYF
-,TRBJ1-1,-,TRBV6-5,TGTGCCAGCAGTTTGGACGGGAGAGTCTGGGCTTTCTTT,CASSLDGRVWAFF
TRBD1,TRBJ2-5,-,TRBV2,TGTGCCAGCACCGGGACAGGGGGCCGTGGAGCCCAGTACTTC,CASTGTGGRGAQYF
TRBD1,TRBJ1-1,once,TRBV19,TGTGCCGCAAGGTCCGACAGGGGGCGTAGAACTGAAGCTTTCTTT,CAARSDRGRRTEAFF
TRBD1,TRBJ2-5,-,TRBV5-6,TGTGCCAGCAGCTGGAAGACAGGGGGCTGGAGGGAGACCCAGTACTTC,CASSWKTGGWRETQYF
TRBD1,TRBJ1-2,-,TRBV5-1,TGCGCCAGCAGCGTAGGGACAGGGCAGGGCTATGGCTACACCTTC,CASSVGTGQGYGYTF
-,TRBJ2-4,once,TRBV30,TGTGCCTGGGCACATACGGGCGAGGGCATTCAGTACTTC,CAWAHTGEGIQYF
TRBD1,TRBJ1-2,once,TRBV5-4,TGTGCCAGCAGCTCACCGGGACAGGGGGCAGGAGGCTACACCTTC,CASSSPGQGAGGYTF
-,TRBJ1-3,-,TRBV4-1,TGCGCCAGCAGCCGGGAGGATGACGGGATGAGAAACACCATATATTTT,CASSREDDGMRNTIYF
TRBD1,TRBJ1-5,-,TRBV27,TGTGCCAGCAGTTTGACAGGGGTTCAGCCCCAGCATTTT,CASSLTGVQPQHF